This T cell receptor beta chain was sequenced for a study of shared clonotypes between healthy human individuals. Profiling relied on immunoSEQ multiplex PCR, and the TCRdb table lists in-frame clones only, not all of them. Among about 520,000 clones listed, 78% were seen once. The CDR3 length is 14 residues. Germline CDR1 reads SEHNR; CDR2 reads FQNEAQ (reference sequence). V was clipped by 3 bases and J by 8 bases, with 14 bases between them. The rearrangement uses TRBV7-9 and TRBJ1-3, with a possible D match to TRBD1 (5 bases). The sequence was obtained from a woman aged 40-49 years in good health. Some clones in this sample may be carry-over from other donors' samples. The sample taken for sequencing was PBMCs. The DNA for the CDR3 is TGTGCCAGCAGCTTGGGCAGGGAGTTGGACACCATATATTTT. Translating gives CASSLGRELDTIYF.